The clone carrying this T cell receptor beta chain was recorded once. Its antigen remains unknown. The sample comes from a study of T cells in localized non-small cell lung cancer. Study outcomes and limitations: A median of about 58 of the top 100 tumor clones appeared in adjacent lung, which was paired and uninvolved. Heterogeneity stays possible, as sequencing covered only one tumor region. An association was observed between higher blood T cell density and longer overall survival.

Adjacent lung, free of atypia, was sampled at least 2 cm from the tumor margin. The repertoire was sequenced with immunoSEQ multiplex PCR; TCRdb's copy has only in-frame clones and lacks some. This table has some 2,900 clones, roughly 20% appearing once. The V and J ends lost 0 bases and 7 bases, in that order; junction bases with no gene match: 2. Germline lookup yields CDR1 MDHEN and CDR2 SYDVKM. The CDR3 runs to 15 residues. This clonotype was obtained from a woman aged 40 to 75 with stage I lung adenocarcinoma. The gene calls are TRBV28 and TRBJ1-5; 11 bases line up with TRBD1. The source was normal lung tissue next to the tumor, collected before any cancer treatment. CDR3 DNA sequence: TGTGCCAGCAGTTTATGGGGACAGGGGGTGCAGCCCCAGCATTTT. As protein: CASSLWGQGVQPQHF.